The 27 T cell receptor beta chains below were found in one sample sequenced in a study of cytomegalovirus exposure and HLA in healthy donors (dated by TCRdb to the late 2010s). The library was generated by the immunoSEQ multiplex PCR assay. The multiplex PCR relied on a mix of 60 forward primers for TCR Vbeta segments and 13 reverse primers for TCR Jbeta segments. TCRdb holds this immuneACCESS table with in-frame rearrangements only. Some clones are missing; in checked studies, unresolved V genes explain under half, and the rest has no known cause. The sample has approximately 170,000 clones on record, about 65% of them singletons. The ten largest clones add up to 1.5% of the sample. Sequencing was done on a sample of PBMCs. These receptor sequences come from a girl aged 10 to 17 in good health and CMV-seronegative.

J is TRBJ1-4 and V is TRBV10-3; no clear D gene. This CDR3 spans 14 amino acids. Germline V CDR1 and CDR2: ENHRY, SYGVKD. Trimming removed 4 bases from V and 8 bases from J, with 14 bases in between. The CDR3 sequence: CAISAARQAEKLFF. DNA for the CDR3: TGTGCCATCAGTGCCGCCCGGCAGGCCGAAAAACTGTTTTTT.

In DNA form, the CDR3 reads TGTGCCAGCAGTTTAGCGGGGAGCTCCTACAATGAGCAGTTCTTC. The encoded protein is CASSLAGSSYNEQFF. The V call is TRBV27, the J call TRBJ2-1, with D perhaps TRBD2 (6 bases). Per the germline V gene, CDR1 is MNHEY and CDR2 is SMNVEV (reference sequence). The CDR3 has 15 residues. V shed 2 bases and J shed 0 bases, with 8 bases lying between them.

The chain carries TRBV4-1 and TRBJ1-2, with a weak D call TRBD1 (6 bases). CDR3 size: 16 residues. Trimming stripped 2 bases from V and 3 bases from J, with 16 bases between. Germline V lookup: CDR1 MGHRA, CDR2 YSYEKL. The CDR3 here is CASSQFPRQDHYGYTF. For the CDR3, the DNA is TGCGCCAGCAGCCAATTTCCCCGACAGGACCACTATGGCTACACCTTC.

This clone was seen a single time. V gene TRBV29-1 combines with J gene TRBJ2-5, with 10 bases fitting TRBD2. V gave up 6 bases and J gave up 2 bases; unmatched junction bases: 9. The CDR3 covers 15 residues. In germline, CDR1 is SQVTM, CDR2 ANQGSEA. CDR3 sequence: CSVLKAGGDQETQYF. CDR3 DNA sequence: TGCAGCGTCCTAAAAGCGGGGGGGGATCAAGAGACCCAGTACTTC.

V is TRBV14 and J is TRBJ2-5, with 7 bases matching TRBD1. The CDR3 is 13 residues long. The ends lost 4 bases at V and 3 bases at J; junction bases unmatched: 2. Germline loops: CDR1 SGHDN, CDR2 FVKESK. As DNA, the CDR3 is TGTGCCAGCAGCCGGGACAGAAAAGAGACCCAGTACTTC. Amino acids: CASSRDRKETQYF.

The chain uses TRBV30 and TRBJ1-2, with 8 bases fitting TRBD1. CDR3 size: 15 residues. Per the germline V gene, CDR1 is GTSNPN and CDR2 is SVGIG (reference sequence). Trimming took 0 bases from V and 8 from J; bases not matched to a gene: 11. The CDR3: CAWSVQPPGGNGYTF. The CDR3 bases are TGTGCCTGGAGTGTACAGCCCCCAGGGGGCAACGGCTACACCTTC.

This clone was seen a handful of times. This sequence joins TRBV5-1 and TRBJ1-6, with D perhaps TRBD1 (5 bases). This CDR3 comprises 15 residues. Between the trimmed V and J ends, which lost 0 bases and 8 bases, there was a span of 12 bases. Germline values: CDR1 SGHRS, CDR2 YFSETQ. This CDR3 is CASSLAGGVYSPLHF. DNA for the CDR3: TGCGCCAGCAGCTTGGCCGGGGGAGTGTATTCACCCCTCCACTTT.

This clone was seen a handful of times. The chain uses TRBV6-5 and TRBJ2-1; D is possibly TRBD2 (5 bases). Between the trimmed V and J ends, which lost 5 bases and 5 bases, there was a span of 10 bases. The CDR3 is made up of 13 amino acids. From germline, CDR1 is MNHEY and CDR2 SVGAGI. DNA for the CDR3: TGTGCCAGCAGTATACTAGGAGACAATGAGCAGTTCTTC. Protein: CASSILGDNEQFF.

This clone has a handful of counts. Other nucleotide sequences from this sample produce the same CDR3. The V gene is TRBV29-1, the J gene TRBJ2-3; no reliable D call. The ends were cut back, 3 bases at V and 0 bases at J, with 4 bases in the middle. Germline V CDR1 and CDR2: SQVTM, ANQGSEA. The CDR3 contains 12 residues. CDR3 in amino acids: CSVDTSTDTQYF. The CDR3 DNA reads TGCAGCGTTGATACTAGCACAGATACGCAGTATTTT.

The chain combines TRBV5-6 with TRBJ2-4; TRBD1 aligns across 9 bases. The germline gives CDR1 SGHDT, CDR2 YYEEEE. V lost 4 bases to trimming and J lost 2 bases; unmatched junction nucleotides: 7. The CDR3 is 16 amino acids. The CDR3 bases are TGTGCCAGCAGCGGCGGCGGACAGGGGACCAAAAACATTCAGTACTTC. Encoded protein: CASSGGGQGTKNIQYF.

The chain has TRBV29-1 and TRBJ2-1; 8 bases align to TRBD2. The CDR3 contains 13 residues. Germline lookup yields CDR1 SQVTM and CDR2 ANQGSEA. Trimming removed 5 bases from V and 4 bases from J; junction bases left unmatched: 4. The CDR3 here is CSVLAGGYNEQFF. For the CDR3, the DNA is TGCAGCGTTCTGGCGGGGGGTTACAATGAGCAGTTCTTC.

This clone is a singleton in its sample. The V and J genes are TRBV9 and TRBJ1-4, with D uncertain. CDR1 SGDLS and CDR2 YYNGEE come from the germline V gene. The CDR3 loop spans 14 amino acids. The V end was cut by 0 bases, the J end by 4 bases, with 7 bases between. This CDR3 reads CASSVVANNEKLFF. The CDR3 DNA reads TGTGCCAGCAGCGTAGTAGCCAATAATGAAAAACTGTTTTTT.

J is TRBJ2-3 and V is TRBV11-2; 12 bases fit TRBD2. The CDR3 contains 16 residues. In germline, CDR1 is SGHAT, CDR2 FQNNGV. V lost 5 bases, J lost 0 bases, and 3 bases stayed unmatched. The chain's CDR3 is CASSLAGGQSTDTQYF. As DNA, the CDR3 is TGTGCCAGCAGCCTAGCGGGGGGGCAGAGCACAGATACGCAGTATTTT.

As to this clone: Other nucleotide sequences from this sample produce the same CDR3. The J gene is TRBJ1-2, the V gene TRBV18; the match to TRBD1 covers 7 bases. Germline-derived CDR1 and CDR2 are KGHSH and LQKENI. V trimming: 3 bases; J trimming: 3 bases; junction bases outside the gene matches: 1. The CDR3 has 13 amino acids. The chain's CDR3 is CASSPGTDYGYTF. As DNA, the CDR3 is TGTGCCAGCTCACCTGGGACAGACTATGGCTACACCTTC.

This clone was seen more than once but under ten times. This chain connects TRBV5-4 to TRBJ2-7; 10 bases are a match to TRBD1. Germline V gene lookup returns CDR1 SGHNT and CDR2 YYREEE (reference sequence). V shed 3 bases, J shed 5 bases, and the junction held 11 bases outside the gene matches. The CDR3 length is 16 residues. The chain's CDR3 is CASSSISGTGVNEQYF. CDR3 in DNA: TGTGCCAGCAGCTCGATTTCCGGGACAGGGGTAAACGAGCAGTACTTC.

The V call is TRBV11-2, the J call TRBJ2-5, with D tentatively TRBD1 (5 bases). The V gene lost 0 bases and the J gene lost 4 bases, with 18 bases spanning the gap. The germline CDR1 and CDR2 sequences are SGHAT and FQNNGV. This CDR3 is built from 17 residues. Here the CDR3 DNA reads TGTGCCAGCAGCTTAGAGGCCAGGGTTAATCCCCTAGAGACCCAGTACTTC. Translating gives CASSLEARVNPLETQYF.

CDR3 residues: CASYHAVGGTHYNEQFF. CDR3 nucleotides: TGTGCCAGTTATCATGCGGTCGGGGGGACCCATTACAATGAGCAGTTCTTC. The rearrangement links TRBV27 to TRBJ2-1; TRBD2 agrees at 7 bases. The junction had 18 bases not matched to a gene; V was cut back by 9 bases and J by 4 bases. Germline V gene sequence: CDR1 MNHEY, CDR2 SMNVEV (reference sequence). The CDR3 sequence is 17 residues long.

The gene calls are TRBV7-9 and TRBJ2-5; TRBD2 matches 9 bases. In germline, CDR1 is SEHNR, CDR2 FQNEAQ (reference sequence). V dropped 2 bases and J dropped 4; count of bases not matched to a gene: 5. CDR3 size: 15 residues. CDR3 in amino acids: CASSLLAGGGETQYF. In nucleotides, the CDR3 is TGTGCCAGCAGCTTACTCGCGGGGGGGGGAGAGACCCAGTACTTC.

The chain has TRBV4-1 and TRBJ1-4; D uncertain. This CDR3 has 14 amino acids. Trimming shortened V by 0 bases and J by 10 bases, and 12 bases separated the two germline ends. Germline CDR1 MGHRA, CDR2 YSYEKL. DNA of the CDR3: TGCGCCAGCAGCCAAGAGGAGGGTTTGGGAAAACTGTTTTTT. This codes for CASSQEEGLGKLFF.

This chain uses TRBV6-5 with TRBJ1-2; maybe TRBD1 (5 bases). CDR1 is MNHEY, CDR2 SVGAGI, per germline. The CDR3 extends over 16 amino acids. Trimming removed 1 base at V and 2 bases at J, with 14 bases between. This chain's CDR3 is CASSYWGKGRNYGYTF. CDR3 in DNA: TGTGCCAGCAGTTACTGGGGGAAAGGGAGGAACTATGGCTACACCTTC.

The chain has TRBV5-3 and TRBJ1-5, with TRBD1 as a possible D gene (5 bases). Being an ORF, TRBV5-3 has a function that is uncertain. The CDR3 covers 16 residues. V lost 0 bases and J lost 2, with 12 bases in between. As DNA, the CDR3 is TGTGCCAGAAGCTTGGATCCAGGGTTGGGCAATCAGCCCCAGCATTTT. Translation gives CARSLDPGLGNQPQHF.

The V call is TRBV7-3, the J call TRBJ2-1, with 7 bases identical to TRBD1. Germline V gene lookup returns CDR1 SGHTA and CDR2 FQGTGA. This CDR3 is 17 amino acids long. Trimming cost V 4 bases and J 9 bases; bases outside gene matches: 18. In DNA, the CDR3 is TGTGCCAGCAGCTCTCTCCCCGAGGGGGCTACAAGGGGTGAGCAGTTCTTC. Its translation is CASSSLPEGATRGEQFF.

The gene calls are TRBV2 and TRBJ1-5, with D perhaps TRBD1 (5 bases). CDR3 length equals 13 residues. Germline CDR1 is SNHLY and CDR2 is FYNNEI. Trimming took off 6 bases at V and 9 bases at J, with 15 bases between the two ends. CDR3 sequence (DNA): TGTGCCAGCAGAGGGGTCGGAAGGAGGCCCCAGCATTTT. Its protein product is CASRGVGRRPQHF.

V gene TRBV19 combines with J gene TRBJ2-7; 8 bases fit TRBD2. The germline CDR1 and CDR2 sequences are LNHDA and SQIVND (reference sequence). The CDR3 is made up of 13 amino acids. Trimming at V came to 6 bases and at J to 4 bases, leaving 5 bases not matched to a gene. CDR3 sequence: CASRRGASYEQYF. The CDR3 bases are TGTGCCAGTAGGCGGGGGGCTTCTTACGAGCAGTACTTC.

The rearrangement links TRBV5-1 to TRBJ1-6, with 8 bases matching TRBD1. V shed 4 bases, J shed 5 bases, and the junction held 5 bases outside the gene matches. The CDR3 consists of 15 residues. Germline V CDR1 and CDR2: SGHRS, YFSETQ. The chain's CDR3 is CASSLTTGDNSPLHF. The CDR3 DNA reads as TGCGCCAGCAGCCTCACGACAGGGGATAATTCACCCCTCCACTTT.

This chain joins TRBV10-2 and TRBJ1-1; D may be TRBD1 (6 bases). CDR3 length equals 14 residues. Germline lookup yields CDR1 WSHSY and CDR2 SAAADI. V dropped 5 bases and J dropped 3 bases, with 13 bases sitting between them. CDR3 bases: TGCGCCAGCAGTCTCGGGACACTTTACACTGAAGCTTTCTTT. This sequence encodes CASSLGTLYTEAFF.

V usage is TRBV5-1 and J usage is TRBJ2-1, with 7 bases fitting TRBD2. CDR1 and CDR2 from the germline V gene are SGHRS and YFSETQ. This CDR3 has 14 residues. V dropped 4 bases and J dropped 9; count of bases not matched to a gene: 10. CDR3 bases: TGCGCCAGCAGCATGGGGGAGGGGACGGTTGAGCAGTTCTTC. As protein: CASSMGEGTVEQFF.